Detailed here is one TCR beta chain. The CDR3 covers 15 residues. CDR1 SGHRS and CDR2 YFSETQ come from the germline V gene. V shed 4 bases, J shed 7 bases, and the junction held 11 bases outside the gene matches. This table comes from immunoSEQ multiplex PCR, and its TCRdb copy is limited to in-frame clones, with some not included. The sample has around 89,000 clones, roughly 94% seen once; the top ten hold roughly 0.26%. The sample comes from a study of technical replicates of blood from a few donors. The chain has TRBV5-1 and TRBJ1-5; TRBD1 agrees at 7 bases. The receptor's source is a human donor in good health. The sample comprised T cells isolated from PBMCs. This CDR3 reads CASSRSGTEGQPQHF. The CDR3 region has the DNA TGCGCCAGCAGCCGCTCCGGGACAGAGGGACAGCCCCAGCATTTT.